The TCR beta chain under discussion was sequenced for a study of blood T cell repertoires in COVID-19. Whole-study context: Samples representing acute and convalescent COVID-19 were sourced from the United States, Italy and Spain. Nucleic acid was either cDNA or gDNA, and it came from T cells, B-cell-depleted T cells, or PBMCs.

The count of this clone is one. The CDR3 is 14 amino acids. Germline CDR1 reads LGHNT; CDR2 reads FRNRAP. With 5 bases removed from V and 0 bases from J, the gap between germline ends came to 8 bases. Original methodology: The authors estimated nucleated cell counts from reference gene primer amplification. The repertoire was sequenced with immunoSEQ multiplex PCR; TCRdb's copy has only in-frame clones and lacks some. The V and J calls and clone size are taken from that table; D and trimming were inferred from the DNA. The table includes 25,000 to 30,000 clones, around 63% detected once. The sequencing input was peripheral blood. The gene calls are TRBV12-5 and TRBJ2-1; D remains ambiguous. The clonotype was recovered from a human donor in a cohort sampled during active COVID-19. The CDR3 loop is CASGMSSSYNEQFF. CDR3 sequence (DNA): TGTGCTAGTGGTATGTCGAGCTCCTACAATGAGCAGTTCTTC.